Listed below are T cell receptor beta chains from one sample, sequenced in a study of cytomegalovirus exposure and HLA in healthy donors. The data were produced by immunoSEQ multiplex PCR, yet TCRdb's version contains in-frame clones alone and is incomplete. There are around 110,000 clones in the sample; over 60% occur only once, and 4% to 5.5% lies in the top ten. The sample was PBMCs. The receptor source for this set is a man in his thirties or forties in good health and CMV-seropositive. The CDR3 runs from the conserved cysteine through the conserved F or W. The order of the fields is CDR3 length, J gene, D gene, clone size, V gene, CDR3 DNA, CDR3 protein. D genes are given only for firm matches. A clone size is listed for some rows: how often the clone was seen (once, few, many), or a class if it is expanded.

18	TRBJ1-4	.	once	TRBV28	TGTGCCAGCAGCCCCATTCGGACAGTGGGGGTCACTAATGAAAAACTGTTTTTT	CASSPIRTVGVTNEKLFF
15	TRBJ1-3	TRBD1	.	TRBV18	TGTGCCAGCTCACCATCTGGACAGGGGGGAAACACCATATATTTT	CASSPSGQGGNTIYF
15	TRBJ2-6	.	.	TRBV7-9	TGTGCCAGCAGCTTATCAGGGGTCGGGGCCAACGTCCTGACTTTC	CASSLSGVGANVLTF
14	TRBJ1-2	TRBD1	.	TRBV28	TGTGCCAGCAGTTTATGGGGCAGGGGGCGAGGCTACACCTTC	CASSLWGRGRGYTF
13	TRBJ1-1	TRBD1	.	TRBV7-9	TGTGCCAGCAGCCCCGATACAGGGGCTGAAGCTTTCTTT	CASSPDTGAEAFF
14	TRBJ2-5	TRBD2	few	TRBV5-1	TGCGCCAGTACCCCCGGGACTAGCGAAGAGACCCAGTACTTC	CASTPGTSEETQYF
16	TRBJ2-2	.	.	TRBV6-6	TGTGCCAGCAGTTTTACGGACAGCGCGAACACCGGGGAGCTGTTTTTT	CASSFTDSANTGELFF
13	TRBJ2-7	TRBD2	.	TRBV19	TGTGCCAGTAGTAGGGAGGGGTCGGATGAGCAGTACTTC	CASSREGSDEQYF
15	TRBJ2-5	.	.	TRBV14	TGTGCCAGCAGCCAAGAGTTGACAGGACAAGAGACCCAGTACTTC	CASSQELTGQETQYF
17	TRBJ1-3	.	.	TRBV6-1	TGTGCCAGCAGTGAGCTGGACAGTGCCCACTCTGGAAACACCATATATTTT	CASSELDSAHSGNTIYF
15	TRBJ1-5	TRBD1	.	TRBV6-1	TGTGCCAGCAGTTCTGACAGGGGGAACGAACAGCCCCAGCATTTT	CASSSDRGNEQPQHF
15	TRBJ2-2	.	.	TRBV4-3	TGCGCCAGCAGCCAAGAAGGCGGGGTCACCGGGGAGCTGTTTTTT	CASSQEGGVTGELFF
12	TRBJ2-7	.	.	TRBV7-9	TGTGCCAGCAGCGACAGTCCCTACGAGCAGTACTTC	CASSDSPYEQYF
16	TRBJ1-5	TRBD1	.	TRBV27	TGTGCCAGCAGTAGCACAGGGGGATATAGCAATCAGCCCCAGCATTTT	CASSSTGGYSNQPQHF
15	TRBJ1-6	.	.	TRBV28	TGTGCCAGCAGTCAGTCTAAGGGGTGGAATTCACCCCTCCACTTT	CASSQSKGWNSPLHF
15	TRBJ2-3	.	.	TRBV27	TGTGCCAGCAGTTTCCCACAGGGAAGCACAGATACGCAGTATTTT	CASSFPQGSTDTQYF
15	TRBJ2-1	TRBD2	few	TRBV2	TGTGCCAGCAGGAAGGGGACTAGCGGGCCCAATGAGCAGTTCTTC	CASRKGTSGPNEQFF
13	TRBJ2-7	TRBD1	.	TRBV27	TGTGCCAGCAGCCTAGGGACAGGCTACGAGCAGTACTTC	CASSLGTGYEQYF
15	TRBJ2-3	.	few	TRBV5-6	TGTGCCAGCAGCTTTTTGCCAGGGTGGACAGATACGCAGTATTTT	CASSFLPGWTDTQYF
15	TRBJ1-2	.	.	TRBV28	TGTGCCAGCAGTCTACCCCGGGGGGCTAGAGGCGGCTACCCCTTC	CASSLPRGARGGYPF
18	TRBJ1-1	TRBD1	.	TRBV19	TGTGCCAGTACCCTGATTAGGACAGGGAGGGGGAAAAGCACTGAAGCTTTCTTT	CASTLIRTGRGKSTEAFF
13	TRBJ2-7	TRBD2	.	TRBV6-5	TGTGCCAGCAGCCCCCGGGGGGTGGGGCACTCTACCTTC	CASSPRGVGHSTF
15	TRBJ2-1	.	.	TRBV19	TGTGCCAGTGGTGGTGGTGTCGGGTTCTACAATGAGCAGTTCTTC	CASGGGVGFYNEQFF
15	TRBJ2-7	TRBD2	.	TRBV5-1	TGCGCCAGCAGCCCCCTCGGGGGGAGCTCCTACGAGCAGTACTTC	CASSPLGGSSYEQYF
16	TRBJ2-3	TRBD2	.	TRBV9	TGTGCCAGCAGCCCGGGACTAGCCCTCCGCACAGATACGCAGTATTTT	CASSPGLALRTDTQYF
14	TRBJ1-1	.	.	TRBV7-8	TGTGCCGGCAGCTCGATCAGGGGAGTACCTGAAGCTTTCTTT	CAGSSIRGVPEAFF
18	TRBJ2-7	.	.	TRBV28	TGTGCCAGCAGTTTCGGATTTTTGCTCAGGGGCAGCTCCTACGAGCAGTACTTC	CASSFGFLLRGSSYEQYF
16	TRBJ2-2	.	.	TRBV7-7	TGTGCCAGCAGCCCGACCGGGACAACAAACACCGGGGAGCTGTTTTTT	CASSPTGTTNTGELFF
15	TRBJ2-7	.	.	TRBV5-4	TGTGCCAGCAGCTTGCGACGGGGGACCTCCTACGAGCAGTACTTC	CASSLRRGTSYEQYF
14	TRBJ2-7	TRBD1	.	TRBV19	TGTGCCAGTAGTAAGGGACAGGGGGCGAGGGAGCAGTACTTC	CASSKGQGAREQYF
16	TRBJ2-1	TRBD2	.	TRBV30	TGTGCCTGGAGTGTACTTAGCGGGGGACGCTACAATGAGCAGTTCTTC	CAWSVLSGGRYNEQFF
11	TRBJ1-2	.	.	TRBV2	TGTGCCAGCAGGTCGGACTTATTTGAAACCTTC	CASRSDLFETF